The rows below give T cell receptor beta chains drawn from one sample of a study of T cells after yellow fever vaccination. One entry per CDR3 protein, called by TCRdb with MiXCR from the 5' RACE reads. The table has 200,000 to 250,000 distinct CDR3 sequences, approximately 3.2% seen once; the top ten hold about 3%. Source: CD4+ T cells sorted from PBMCs, taken 10 days after the yellow fever booster vaccination. Receptors were obtained from a man aged 18 to 30 who received the YFV17D yellow fever vaccine. Each CDR3 is given with its conserved first and last residue. The D gene is left open where the match is weak. Not every row has a clone size; where given, it reads once, few, many or a size class.

V: TRBV20-1; size: few; D: -; J: TRBJ1-1; CDR3: CSARSGGPNTEAFF; DNA: TGCAGTGCTAGATCGGGAGGTCCGAACACTGAAGCTTTCTTT
V: TRBV28; size: -; D: TRBD1; J: TRBJ2-3; CDR3: CATRTGEGTQYF; DNA: TGTGCCACTCGGACAGGGGAGGGTACGCAGTATTTT
V: TRBV7-9; size: many; D: TRBD2; J: TRBJ2-3; CDR3: CASSFTSGASDTQYF; DNA: TGTGCCAGCAGCTTCACTAGCGGGGCTTCAGATACGCAGTATTTT
V: TRBV6-6; size: few; D: -; J: TRBJ1-5; CDR3: CASSYRFDSNQPQHF; DNA: TGTGCCAGCAGTTACCGGTTCGATAGCAATCAGCCCCAGCATTTT
V: TRBV4-2; size: many; D: TRBD1; J: TRBJ2-3; CDR3: CASSQDGQGTDTQYF; DNA: TGTGCCAGCAGCCAAGATGGACAGGGGACAGATACGCAGTATTTT
V: TRBV5-1; size: few; D: -; J: TRBJ2-3; CDR3: CASSVAPQPGTDTQYF; DNA: TGCGCCAGCAGCGTTGCCCCCCAGCCGGGAACAGATACGCAGTATTTT
V: TRBV3-2; size: -; D: -; J: TRBJ2-1; CDR3: CASSPGQALDSYNEQFF; DNA: TGTGCCAGCAGCCCCGGACAGGCTTTAGACTCCTACAATGAGCAGTTCTTC
V: TRBV12-5; size: -; D: -; J: TRBJ2-3; CDR3: CASGLGLGSTDTQYF; DNA: TGTGCTAGTGGTTTGGGGCTAGGTTCAACAGATACGCAGTATTTT
V: TRBV7-2; size: many; D: TRBD1; J: TRBJ1-1; CDR3: CASSLAPDRENTEAFF; DNA: TGTGCCAGCAGCTTAGCCCCGGACAGGGAGAACACTGAAGCTTTCTTT
V: TRBV15; size: many; D: -; J: TRBJ1-4; CDR3: CATSRDLGWDEKLFF; DNA: TGTGCCACCAGCAGAGATCTGGGGTGGGATGAAAAACTGTTTTTT
V: TRBV20-1; size: many; D: -; J: TRBJ1-2; CDR3: CSARDGGGTGGYTF; DNA: TGCAGTGCTAGAGATGGGGGGGGCACAGGCGGCTACACCTTC
V: TRBV5-8; size: -; D: -; J: TRBJ2-1; CDR3: CASSRLGSSYNEQFF; DNA: TGTGCCAGCAGCCGCCTAGGGAGCTCCTACAATGAGCAGTTCTTC
V: TRBV4-3; size: many; D: -; J: TRBJ2-3; CDR3: CASTSPAKGVGAPCTDTQYF; DNA: TGCGCCAGCACCTCACCTGCTAAGGGAGTGGGGGCGCCCTGCACAGATACGCAGTATTTT
V: TRBV6-2/TRBV6-3; size: few; D: TRBD2; J: TRBJ2-3; CDR3: CASSRGLAGAKYTDTQYF; DNA: TGTGCCAGCAGCCGGGGACTAGCGGGGGCGAAATACACAGATACGCAGTATTTT
V: TRBV4-1; size: many; D: TRBD1; J: TRBJ2-3; CDR3: CASRPTGARDTQYF; DNA: TGCGCCAGCAGGCCTACAGGGGCCAGGGATACGCAGTATTTT
V: TRBV5-1; size: -; D: -; J: TRBJ2-7; CDR3: CASSPYGKGHSYEQYF; DNA: TGCGCCAGCAGCCCTTATGGGAAGGGGCACTCCTACGAGCAGTACTTC
V: TRBV25-1; size: many; D: TRBD2; J: TRBJ2-1; CDR3: CASGRAGGYNEQFF; DNA: TGTGCCAGCGGTCGAGCGGGGGGATACAATGAGCAGTTCTTC
V: TRBV30; size: -; D: -; J: TRBJ2-6; CDR3: CAWGTGSSGANVLTF; DNA: TGTGCCTGGGGAACAGGGTCGTCTGGGGCCAACGTCCTGACTTTC
V: TRBV9; size: -; D: -; J: TRBJ1-1; CDR3: CASSGRELNTEAFF; DNA: TGTGCCAGCAGCGGTCGGGAGTTGAACACTGAAGCTTTCTTT
V: TRBV5-6; size: many; D: TRBD1; J: TRBJ1-2; CDR3: CASSADRVRGYGYTF; DNA: TGTGCCAGCAGCGCCGACAGGGTACGGGGTTATGGCTACACCTTC
V: TRBV20-1; size: few; D: -; J: TRBJ1-2; CDR3: CSAPRFPYGYTF; DNA: TGCAGTGCTCCTAGGTTCCCCTATGGCTACACCTTC
V: TRBV28; size: -; D: -; J: TRBJ1-4; CDR3: CASSFSGATNEKLFF; DNA: TGTGCCAGCAGTTTCTCGGGGGCAACTAATGAAAAACTGTTTTTT